The present TCR beta chain was sequenced within a study of identifying expanded T cells in peripheral blood. Findings of the study overall: About 1.3 clones differed between technical replicates, versus approximately 17 and 20 over time.

CDR1 is MNHEY, CDR2 SMNVEV, per germline (reference sequence). This CDR3 spans 16 amino acids. The germline V and J ends were trimmed by 3 bases and 4 bases, with 18 bases remaining between them. During the collection period, no donor immune events like infections were recorded. Sequencing used immunoSEQ multiplex PCR; TCRdb keeps in-frame clones, though not all of them. This sample has approximately 85,000 clones, with roughly four fifths found just once. To note about this clone: Its antigen is not known.

The chain employs TRBV27 and TRBJ2-5; maybe TRBD2 (5 bases). The source material was blood. The TCR sequence derives from a person between 18 and 69 years old in good health. CDR3 in DNA: TGTGCCAGCAGTTTGCGGTCCGGGAATTTTGGAGAGACCCAGTACTTC. Its protein product is CASSLRSGNFGETQYF.